Shown below are 17 T cell receptor beta chains from a single sample sequenced in a study of CD8+ T cells in alopecia areata (dated by TCRdb to between 2018 and 2020). The library was obtained by the immunoSEQ multiplex PCR assay. RNA was extracted from all samples and reverse transcribed into cDNA, which served as template for TCR sequencing. The table was pulled from immuneACCESS by TCRdb, which kept in-frame rearrangements only. Such tables lose some clones; where checked, under half of the loss comes from unresolved V genes, and the rest has no known cause. Present in this sample are approximately 150,000 clones, approximately 87% of which were seen just once. The ten biggest clones cover around 16% of the sample. What the time point label conveys for this sample: baseline before oral tofacitinib. The sample consisted of CD8+ T cells sorted from blood, taken at week 0. These receptors all stem from a human donor with alopecia areata.

The rearrangement joins TRBV29-1 to TRBJ1-4, with D hard to call. Germline V lookup: CDR1 SQVTM, CDR2 ANQGSEA. The CDR3 consists of 14 residues. Trimming shortened V by 1 base and J by 4 bases, and 10 bases separated the two germline ends. The CDR3, as DNA: TGCAGCGTTGAAGGCCTCACTGGTAATGAAAAACTGTTTTTT. Protein: CSVEGLTGNEKLFF.

This clone came up once. V usage is TRBV10-1 and J usage is TRBJ2-2; 12 bases fit TRBD1. V lost 6 bases, J lost 1 base, and 6 bases stayed unmatched. The CDR3 covers 17 residues. Germline V gives CDR1 WNHNN, CDR2 SYGVQD (reference sequence). Written as DNA, the CDR3 is TGCGCCAGCAGCCCGGGACAGGGGGCTCTGAACACCGGGGAGCTGTTTTTT. Protein product: CASSPGQGALNTGELFF.

The CDR3 loop reads CASSQDHISGQETQYF. The CDR3 DNA reads TGCGCCAGCAGCCAAGACCACATTAGCGGGCAAGAGACCCAGTACTTC. The chain is built from TRBV4-1 and TRBJ2-5, with 7 bases identical to TRBD2. The germline V gene encodes CDR1 MGHRA and CDR2 YSYEKL. CDR3 length: 16 amino acids. The trim removed 0 bases at V and 2 bases at J, leaving 6 bases unmatched.

The chain links TRBV5-1 to TRBJ2-7; 9 bases fit TRBD1. CDR1 and CDR2 (germline): SGHRS, YFSETQ. The CDR3 contains 15 residues. The V gene end was trimmed by 0 bases and the J gene end by 3 bases; junction bases not matched to a gene: 4. CDR3 bases: TGCGCCAGCAGCTTGGATGGGACAGGGAACTACGAGCAGTACTTC. Amino acid sequence: CASSLDGTGNYEQYF.

The chain joins TRBV6-6 to TRBJ2-5; possibly TRBD1 or TRBD2 for D (6 bases each). The germline V and J ends were trimmed by 7 bases and 5 bases, with 14 bases remaining between them. CDR1 is MNHNY and CDR2 is SVGAGI in the germline V gene (reference sequence). CDR3 length equals 13 residues. The CDR3 here is CASTHGGPETQYF. CDR3 bases: TGTGCCAGCACCCACGGGGGCCCGGAGACCCAGTACTTC.

The V and J genes are TRBV13 and TRBJ1-3; a weak D match, TRBD1 (6 bases). Germline lookup yields CDR1 PRHDT and CDR2 FYEKMQ (reference sequence). V was clipped by 6 bases and J by 0 bases, with 9 bases between them. The CDR3 runs to 14 residues. CDR3 sequence: CASRGQSSGNTIYF. The CDR3 DNA reads TGTGCCAGCAGAGGACAGTCCTCTGGAAACACCATATATTTT.

CDR3 DNA sequence: TGTGCCAGCAGCGATGACAGGATCCCCTACAATGAGCAGTTCTTC. It is translated as CASSDDRIPYNEQFF. The chain carries TRBV7-9 and TRBJ2-1; a possible D gene is TRBD1 (6 bases). Deletions cut 5 bases from V and 2 bases from J, with 13 bases between. Germline-derived CDR1 and CDR2 are SEHNR and FQNEAQ (reference sequence). This CDR3 spans 15 amino acids.

The V and J genes are TRBV7-9 and TRBJ2-7; D gene uncertain. From germline, CDR1 is SEHNR and CDR2 FQNEAQ (reference sequence). Deletions cut 5 bases from V and 1 base from J, with 21 bases between. This CDR3 is 17 amino acids long. The CDR3 DNA reads as TGTGCCAGCAGCCCTTCTTCGGTTGGCAGGCCATCCTACGAGCAGTACTTC. Its translation is CASSPSSVGRPSYEQYF.

The rearrangement joins TRBV7-8 to TRBJ2-4; the D is unclear. This CDR3 is built from 15 residues. V shed 0 bases and J shed 1 base, with 7 bases lying between them. Germline V CDR1 and CDR2: SGHVS, FQNEAQ. CDR3 bases: TGTGCCAGCAGCTTAGCGTACTCCGCCAAAAACATTCAGTACTTC. Protein: CASSLAYSAKNIQYF.

The chain joins TRBV7-9 to TRBJ1-2, with D tentatively TRBD1 (5 bases). CDR3 length equals 14 residues. Germline assignment: CDR1 SEHNR and CDR2 FQNEAQ (reference sequence). The V and J ends lost 5 bases and 4 bases respectively, with 14 bases between them. CDR3 sequence (DNA): TGTGCCAGCAGCGGACCCCGGGGCGGCTATGGCTACACCTTC. This gives the protein CASSGPRGGYGYTF.

The chain uses TRBV2 and TRBJ2-1, with D unresolved. The CDR3 is made up of 10 amino acids. V was clipped by 4 bases and J by 13 bases, with 8 bases between them. Germline CDR1 SNHLY, CDR2 FYNNEI. CDR3 DNA sequence: TGTGCCAGCAGTGGTTTACACCAGTTCTTC. Protein: CASSGLHQFF.

The genes are TRBV7-9 and TRBJ2-5, with D perhaps TRBD2 (5 bases). CDR3 length equals 17 residues. V was cut by 0 bases and J by 4 bases, with 18 bases left in between. Looked up from germline, CDR1 is SEHNR and CDR2 is FQNEAQ (reference sequence). CDR3 in DNA: TGTGCCAGCAGCTTAGCGGTTTCCACCGCTGGAGGAGAGACCCAGTACTTC. This translates into CASSLAVSTAGGETQYF.

The CDR3 sequence: CASSSFRTSGANEQFF. CDR3 DNA sequence: TGTGCCAGCAGCTCCTTCCGGACTAGCGGGGCCAATGAGCAGTTCTTC. This chain uses TRBV7-9 with TRBJ2-1, with 12 bases matching TRBD2. CDR1 and CDR2 from the germline V gene are SEHNR and FQNEAQ (reference sequence). V dropped 4 bases and J dropped 6; count of bases not matched to a gene: 7. This CDR3 has 16 residues.

This chain connects TRBV25-1 to TRBJ1-2; TRBD1 matches 7 bases. The V and J ends lost 5 bases and 6 bases, in that order; junction bases with no gene match: 6. Germline-derived CDR1 and CDR2 are MGHDK and SYGVNS. This CDR3 has 13 residues. CDR3 protein: CASSRDREDGYTF. In DNA form, the CDR3 reads TGTGCCAGCAGTAGAGACAGGGAGGATGGCTACACCTTC.

This sequence joins TRBV27 and TRBJ1-2, with 8 bases matching TRBD1. The CDR3 extends over 13 amino acids. After removal of 5 bases from V and 8 bases from J, the junction contained 7 bases not matched to a gene. CDR1 and CDR2 (germline): MNHEY, SMNVEV (reference sequence). Written as DNA, the CDR3 is TGTGCCAGCAGTCCCCCGACAGGGGCAGGCTACACCTTC. The encoded protein is CASSPPTGAGYTF.

The V call is TRBV9, the J call TRBJ1-4; 7 bases are a match to TRBD1. J was trimmed by 2 bases and V by 0 bases; bases with no gene match: 1. CDR1 and CDR2 (germline): SGDLS, YYNGEE. The CDR3 runs to 15 residues. This chain's CDR3 is CASSVAGGTNEKLFF. CDR3 DNA sequence: TGTGCCAGCAGCGTAGCAGGGGGGACTAATGAAAAACTGTTTTTT.

The rearrangement uses TRBV7-9 and TRBJ2-2; the D is unclear. Per the germline V gene, CDR1 is SEHNR and CDR2 is FQNEAQ (reference sequence). Trimming shortened V by 0 bases and J by 3 bases, and 2 bases separated the two germline ends. The CDR3 extends over 13 amino acids. In DNA, the CDR3 is TGTGCCAGCAGCTTAGCATACACCGGGGAGCTGTTTTTT. Amino acid sequence: CASSLAYTGELFF.